The 2 T cell receptor beta chains presented below share a single source sample, sequenced in a study of T cell responses to AZD1222 COVID-19 vaccine. The protocol was immunoSEQ multiplex PCR, while the TCRdb copy is restricted to in-frame clones and leaves out a portion. The data hold about 110,000 clones, with 88% observed a single time. This specimen consisted of peripheral blood, obtained on day 0 of AZD1222 vaccination. The receptors come from an adult in good health.

This clone was picked up one time. The genes are TRBV7-2 and TRBJ1-2; 8 positions match TRBD1. The trim removed 1 base at V and 2 bases at J, leaving 3 bases unmatched. The CDR3 length is 15 residues. Germline V lookup: CDR1 SGHTA, CDR2 FQGNSA. The CDR3 spells CASSLESGGNYGYTF. DNA of the CDR3: TGTGCCAGCAGCTTAGAGTCAGGGGGCAACTATGGCTACACCTTC.

The chain's CDR3 is CASSQDPGTTGTF. As DNA, the CDR3 is TGTGCCAGCAGCCAAGACCCCGGGACGACAGGCACCTTC. The chain links TRBV3-1 (or the pseudogene TRBV3-2) to TRBJ1-2; D might be TRBD1 (6 bases). The CDR3 totals 13 residues. The germline V gene has CDR1 LGHDT and CDR2 YNNKEL (reference sequence). Between the trimmed V and J ends, which lost 0 bases and 13 bases, there was a span of 15 bases.